The rows below give T cell receptor beta chains drawn from one sample of a study of T cell repertoires in cytomegalovirus infection. TCRdb reprocessed the reads via MiXCR and lists one record per CDR3 protein. The sample has about 460,000 distinct CDR3 sequences, roughly 12% seen once. Sequenced material: PBMCs. The receptors were gathered from a human donor in good health (CMV status not recorded). Some clones in this sample may be carry-over from other donors' samples. CDR3s include the opening cysteine and the closing phenylalanine or tryptophan. The order of the fields is D gene, J gene, clone size, V gene, CDR3 DNA, CDR3 protein. The D gene is left open where the match is weak. Expanded clones get a size class; other rows say once, few or many, or leave the size out.

>TRBD1|TRBJ2-1|.|TRBV29-1
TGCAGCGGAACTCCAGGGGGCGGTGAGCAGTTCTTC
CSGTPGGGEQFF
>.|TRBJ1-4|many|TRBV7-8
TGTGCCAGCAGCTTAGCGGGGAATAATGAAAAACTGTTTTTT
CASSLAGNNEKLFF
>.|TRBJ2-2|many|TRBV7-2
TGTGCCAGCAGCCCTATGAGTAGCGGGAACACCGGGGAGCTGTTTTTT
CASSPMSSGNTGELFF
>.|TRBJ1-3|.|TRBV18
TGTGCCAGCTCACCTTTGGACGTGCGAGGTCTGAACACCATATATTTT
CASSPLDVRGLNTIYF
>TRBD1|TRBJ1-1|many|TRBV4-1
TGCGCCAGCAGCCGATTCGCCCGACAGGGCTTGAACACTGAAGCTTTCTTT
CASSRFARQGLNTEAFF
>.|TRBJ2-7|many|TRBV2
TGTGCCAGCAGTGAAGCGCTTCAGGGCTACGAGCAGTACTTC
CASSEALQGYEQYF
>.|TRBJ2-3|many|TRBV7-9
TGTGCCAGCAGAGGGCCGATGTCTGATACGCAGTATTTT
CASRGPMSDTQYF
>.|TRBJ1-2|few|TRBV7-9
TGTGCCAGCAGCTTAGGTAGGGACGATGGCTACACCTTC
CASSLGRDDGYTF
>.|TRBJ2-7|.|TRBV12-3/TRBV12-4
TGTGCCAGCAGGCGGGACAGTGCGCTTACTCTCGAGCAGTACTTC
CASRRDSALTLEQYF
>.|TRBJ2-5|few|TRBV5-1
TGCGCCAGCAGCCCGGGGGGCCCGGGGGAGACCCAGTACTTC
CASSPGGPGETQYF